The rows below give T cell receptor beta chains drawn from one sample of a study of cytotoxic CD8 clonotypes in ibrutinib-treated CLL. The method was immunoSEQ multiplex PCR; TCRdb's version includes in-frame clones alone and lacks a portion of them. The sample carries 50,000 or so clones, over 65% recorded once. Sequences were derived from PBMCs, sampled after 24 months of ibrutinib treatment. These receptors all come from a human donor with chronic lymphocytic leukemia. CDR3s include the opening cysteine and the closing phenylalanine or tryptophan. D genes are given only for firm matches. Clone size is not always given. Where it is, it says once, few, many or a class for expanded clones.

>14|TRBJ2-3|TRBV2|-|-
CASREGLTTDTQYF
TGTGCCAGCAGGGAGGGGCTTACCACAGATACGCAGTATTTT
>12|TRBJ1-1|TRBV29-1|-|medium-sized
CSVRGSHTEAFF
TGCAGCGTCAGAGGGTCTCACACTGAAGCTTTCTTT
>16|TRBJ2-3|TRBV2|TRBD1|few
CASSPGQAASYDTQYF
TGTGCCAGCAGTCCGGGACAGGCGGCATCTTACGATACGCAGTATTTT
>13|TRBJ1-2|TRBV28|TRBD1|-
CAIETGANYGYTF
TGTGCCATCGAGACAGGGGCAAACTATGGCTACACCTTC
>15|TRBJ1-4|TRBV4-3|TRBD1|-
CASSPAGTGKEKLFF
TGCGCCAGCAGCCCCGCCGGGACAGGAAAAGAAAAACTGTTTTTT
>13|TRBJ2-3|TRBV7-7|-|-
CASSVGPTDTQYF
TGTGCCAGCAGCGTCGGACCCACAGATACGCAGTATTTT
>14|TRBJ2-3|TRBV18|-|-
CASSGLTSTDTQYF
TGTGCCAGCTCAGGGCTTACTAGCACAGATACGCAGTATTTT
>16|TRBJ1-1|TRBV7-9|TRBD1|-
CASSLDRGPGNTEAFF
TGTGCCAGCAGCCTTGACAGGGGACCAGGGAACACTGAAGCTTTCTTT
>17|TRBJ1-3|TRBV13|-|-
CASSTRDKTSSGNTIYF
TGTGCCAGCAGCACCCGGGACAAGACTTCCTCTGGAAACACCATATATTTT
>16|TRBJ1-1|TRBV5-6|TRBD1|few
CASSPGQGTRDTEAFF
TGTGCCAGCAGCCCGGGACAGGGGACTCGGGACACTGAAGCTTTCTTT
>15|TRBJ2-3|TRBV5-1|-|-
CASSLGHLGTDTQYF
TGCGCCAGCAGCTTGGGCCATTTGGGCACAGATACGCAGTATTTT
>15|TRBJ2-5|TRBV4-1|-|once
CASSSGLSVTETQYF
TGCGCCAGCAGCTCTGGACTTAGCGTGACCGAGACCCAGTACTTC
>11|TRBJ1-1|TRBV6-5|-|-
CASSNGPGAFF
TGTGCCAGCAGCAACGGACCTGGAGCTTTCTTT
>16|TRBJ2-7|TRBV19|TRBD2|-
CASSAALLAGRYEQYF
TGTGCCAGTAGTGCCGCCCTACTAGCGGGAAGATACGAGCAGTACTTC
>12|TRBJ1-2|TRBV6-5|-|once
CASSVSYYGYTF
TGTGCCAGCAGCGTCAGCTACTATGGCTACACCTTC
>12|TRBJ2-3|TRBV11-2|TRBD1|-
CASSPMTGVFYF
TGTGCCAGCAGCCCGATGACAGGGGTTTTCTATTTT
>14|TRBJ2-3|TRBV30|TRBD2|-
CALRGAGGPSTQYF
TGTGCCTTAAGAGGGGCGGGAGGGCCTAGTACGCAGTATTTT
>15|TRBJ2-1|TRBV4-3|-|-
CASSQDRPSYNEQFF
TGCGCCAGCAGCCAGGACCGACCCTCCTACAATGAGCAGTTCTTC
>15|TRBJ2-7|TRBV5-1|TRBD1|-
CASSMSGTGPYEQYF
TGCGCCAGCAGCATGAGCGGGACAGGGCCCTACGAGCAGTACTTC
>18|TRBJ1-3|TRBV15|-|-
CATSREYNRFSSGNTIYF
TGTGCCACCAGCAGAGAATACAATCGGTTTAGCTCTGGAAACACCATATATTTT
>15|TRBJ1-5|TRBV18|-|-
CASSTGEISNQPQHF
TGTGCCAGCTCAACGGGGGAGATTAGCAATCAGCCCCAGCATTTT
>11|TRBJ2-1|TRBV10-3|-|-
CAISRDFTQFF
TGTGCCATCAGCCGGGACTTCACGCAGTTCTTC
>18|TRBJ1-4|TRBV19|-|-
CASRDVGRSDATNEKLFF
TGTGCCAGTCGGGATGTGGGGCGTTCGGACGCAACTAATGAAAAACTGTTTTTT
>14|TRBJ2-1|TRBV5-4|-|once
CASSLEGSSNEQFF
TGTGCCAGCAGCTTGGAAGGCAGCAGCAATGAGCAGTTCTTC
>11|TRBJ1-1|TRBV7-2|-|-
CASSLGLVAFF
TGTGCCAGCAGCTTAGGGCTGGTAGCTTTCTTT
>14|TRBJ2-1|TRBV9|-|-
CASNGGSTHNEQFF
TGTGCCAGCAACGGAGGTAGTACCCACAATGAGCAGTTCTTC
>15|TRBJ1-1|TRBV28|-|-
CASSSPGGRNTEAFF
TGTGCCAGCAGTTCCCCGGGGGGCAGGAACACTGAAGCTTTCTTT
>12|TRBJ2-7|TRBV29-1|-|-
CSVATGPYEQYF
TGCAGCGTTGCCACAGGGCCCTACGAGCAGTACTTC
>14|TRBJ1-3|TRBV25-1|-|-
CASRDFNSGNTIYF
TGTGCCTCTCGGGACTTTAACTCTGGAAACACCATATATTTT
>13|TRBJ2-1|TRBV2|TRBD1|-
CASSVDRAGEQFF
TGTGCCAGCAGTGTGGACAGGGCGGGTGAGCAGTTCTTC
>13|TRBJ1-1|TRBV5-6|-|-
CASSFGGNTEAFF
TGTGCCAGCAGCTTTGGCGGGAACACTGAAGCTTTCTTT
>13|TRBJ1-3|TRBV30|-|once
CAWFLGDGNTIYF
TGTGCCTGGTTCCTAGGGGACGGAAACACCATATATTTT
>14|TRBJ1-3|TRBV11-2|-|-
CASKLAGSGNTIYF
TGTGCCAGCAAATTGGCGGGAAGTGGAAACACCATATATTTT
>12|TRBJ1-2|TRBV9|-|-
CASSVEAYGYTF
TGTGCCAGCAGCGTAGAGGCCTATGGCTACACCTTC
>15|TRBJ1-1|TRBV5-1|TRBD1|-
CASSPNGQGGTEAFF
TGCGCCAGCAGCCCGAACGGACAGGGTGGTACTGAAGCTTTCTTT
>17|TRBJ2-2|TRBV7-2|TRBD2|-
CASSWTGTSGNTGELFF
TGTGCCAGCAGCTGGACCGGGACTAGCGGGAACACCGGGGAGCTGTTTTTT
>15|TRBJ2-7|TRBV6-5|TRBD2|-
CASSTNPGGSYEQYF
TGTGCCAGCAGTACCAACCCGGGGGGGAGCTACGAGCAGTACTTC
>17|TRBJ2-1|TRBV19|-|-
CASSIDRAASPYNEQFF
TGTGCCAGTAGTATAGATCGGGCAGCCTCGCCGTACAATGAGCAGTTCTTC
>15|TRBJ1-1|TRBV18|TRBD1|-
CASSPRTGGNTEAFF
TGTGCCAGCTCACCAAGGACAGGGGGCAACACTGAAGCTTTCTTT
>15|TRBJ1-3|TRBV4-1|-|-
CASSQDLLTGNTIYF
TGCGCCAGCAGCCAAGATCTACTTACTGGAAACACCATATATTTT
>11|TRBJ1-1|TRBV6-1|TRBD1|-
CASYRDRGAFF
TGTGCCAGCTACCGTGACAGGGGAGCTTTCTTT
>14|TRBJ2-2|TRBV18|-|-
CASSHLDLTGELFF
TGTGCCAGCTCACACCTTGACCTCACCGGGGAGCTGTTTTTT
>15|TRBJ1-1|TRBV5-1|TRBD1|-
CASSLEGQGLTEAFF
TGCGCCAGCAGCTTGGAAGGACAGGGATTGACTGAAGCTTTCTTT
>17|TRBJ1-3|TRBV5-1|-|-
CASSLGPTHEPGNTIYF
TGCGCCAGCAGCTTGGGGCCCACCCATGAGCCTGGAAACACCATATATTTT
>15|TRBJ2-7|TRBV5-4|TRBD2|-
CASSHGAGGAYEQYF
TGTGCCAGCAGCCATGGGGCGGGAGGTGCCTACGAGCAGTACTTC
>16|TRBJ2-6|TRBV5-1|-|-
CASSLGHTSGANVLTF
TGCGCCAGCAGCTTGGGACACACCTCTGGGGCCAACGTCCTGACTTTC
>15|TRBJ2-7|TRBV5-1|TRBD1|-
CASRPLPGQGYEQYF
TGCGCCAGCAGACCGCTTCCGGGACAGGGTTACGAGCAGTACTTC
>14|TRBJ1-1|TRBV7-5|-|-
CVRSGAKRETEAFF
TGTGTCAGAAGCGGGGCCAAGAGGGAAACTGAAGCTTTCTTT